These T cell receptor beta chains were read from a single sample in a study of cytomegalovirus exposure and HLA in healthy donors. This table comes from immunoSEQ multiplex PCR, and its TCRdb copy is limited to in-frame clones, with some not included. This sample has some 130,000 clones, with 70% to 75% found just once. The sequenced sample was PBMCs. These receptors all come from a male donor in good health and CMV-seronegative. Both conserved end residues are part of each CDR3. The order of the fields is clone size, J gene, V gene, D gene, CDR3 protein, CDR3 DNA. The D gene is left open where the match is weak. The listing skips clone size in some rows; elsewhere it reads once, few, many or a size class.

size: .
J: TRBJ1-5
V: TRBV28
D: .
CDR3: CASSEIQGSQPQHF
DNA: TGTGCCAGCAGTGAGATACAGGGTAGTCAGCCCCAGCATTTT

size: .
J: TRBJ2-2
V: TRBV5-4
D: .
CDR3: CASSLEQAAGELFF
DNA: TGTGCCAGCAGCTTGGAACAGGCGGCCGGGGAGCTGTTTTTT

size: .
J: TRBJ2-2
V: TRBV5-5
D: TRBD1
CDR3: CASSLGGTGNTGELFF
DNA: TGTGCCAGCAGCTTGGGGGGGACAGGGAACACCGGGGAGCTGTTTTTT

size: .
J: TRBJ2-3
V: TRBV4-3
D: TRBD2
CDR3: CASSQGLAGGRGALDTQYF
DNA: TGCGCCAGCAGCCAAGGACTAGCGGGAGGTCGGGGCGCACTGGATACGCAGTATTTT

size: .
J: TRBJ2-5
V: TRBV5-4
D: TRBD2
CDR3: CASSLGLAGETQYF
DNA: TGTGCCAGCAGCTTGGGACTAGCTGGCGAGACCCAGTACTTC

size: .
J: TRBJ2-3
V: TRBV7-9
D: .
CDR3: CASSILGAVADTQYF
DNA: TGTGCCAGCTCCATTTTAGGGGCCGTGGCAGATACGCAGTATTTT

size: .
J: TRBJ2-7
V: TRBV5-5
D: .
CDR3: CASSLGSAGYEQYF
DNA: TGTGCCAGCAGCTTGGGGTCGGCAGGCTACGAGCAGTACTTC

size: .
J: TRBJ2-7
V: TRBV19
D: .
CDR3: CASKARQTYEQYF
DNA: TGTGCCAGTAAGGCACGACAGACCTACGAGCAGTACTTC

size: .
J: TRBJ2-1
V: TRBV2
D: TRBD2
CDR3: CASRASGGRNNEQFF
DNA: TGTGCCAGCAGGGCTAGCGGGGGCAGGAACAATGAGCAGTTCTTC

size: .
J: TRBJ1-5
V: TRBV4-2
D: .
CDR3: CASSQDSSGNQPQHF
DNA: TGTGCCAGCAGCCAAGATTCCTCGGGGAATCAGCCCCAGCATTTT

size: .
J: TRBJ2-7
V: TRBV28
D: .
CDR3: CASSLEGLSSYEQYF
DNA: TGTGCCAGCAGTTTAGAGGGTCTTAGCTCCTACGAGCAGTACTTC

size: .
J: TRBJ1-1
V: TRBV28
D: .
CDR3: CASTLGAANTEAFF
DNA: TGTGCCAGCACCCTAGGGGCGGCGAACACTGAAGCTTTCTTT

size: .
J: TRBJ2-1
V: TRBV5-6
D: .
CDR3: CASSSFDATRNNEQFF
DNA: TGTGCCAGCAGCTCGTTTGATGCGACGCGGAACAATGAGCAGTTCTTC

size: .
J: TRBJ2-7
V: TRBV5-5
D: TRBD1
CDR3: CASSLPLGQGKYEQYF
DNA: TGTGCCAGCAGCTTGCCCTTGGGACAGGGAAAGTACGAGCAGTACTTC

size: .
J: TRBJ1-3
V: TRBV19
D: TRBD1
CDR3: CASSIGTGAGNTIYF
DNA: TGTGCCAGTAGTATTGGTACAGGGGCTGGAAACACCATATATTTT

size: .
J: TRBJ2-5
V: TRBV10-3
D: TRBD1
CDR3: CATGTVQETQYF
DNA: TGTGCCACCGGGACAGTCCAAGAGACCCAGTACTTC

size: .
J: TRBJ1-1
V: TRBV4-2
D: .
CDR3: CASSQDGGIAEAFF
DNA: TGTGCCAGCAGCCAAGACGGGGGGATCGCTGAAGCTTTCTTT

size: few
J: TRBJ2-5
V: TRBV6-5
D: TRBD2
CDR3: CASSGLAGVETQYF
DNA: TGTGCCAGCAGTGGACTAGCGGGAGTAGAGACCCAGTACTTC

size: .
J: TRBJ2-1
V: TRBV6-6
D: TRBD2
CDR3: CASTLLAGARGSEQFF
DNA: TGTGCCAGCACCCTCTTAGCGGGAGCGCGGGGTAGTGAGCAGTTCTTC

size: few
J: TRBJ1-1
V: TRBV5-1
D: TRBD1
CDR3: CASSSSGGQTEAFF
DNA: TGCGCCAGCAGCTCCTCAGGGGGTCAAACTGAAGCTTTCTTT

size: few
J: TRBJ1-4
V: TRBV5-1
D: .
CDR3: CASSGGRGRTNEKLFF
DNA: TGCGCCAGCAGCGGAGGCAGGGGCCGTACTAATGAAAAACTGTTTTTT

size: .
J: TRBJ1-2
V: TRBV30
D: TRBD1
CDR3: CAWIPRQGVYGYTF
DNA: TGTGCCTGGATTCCGAGACAGGGAGTCTATGGCTACACCTTC

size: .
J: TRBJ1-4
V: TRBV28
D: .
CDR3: CASSWPGLQANEKLFF
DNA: TGTGCCAGCAGTTGGCCCGGTCTCCAGGCTAATGAAAAACTGTTTTTT

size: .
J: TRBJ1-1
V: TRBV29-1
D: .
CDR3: CSVEDSGTTNTEAFF
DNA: TGCAGCGTTGAAGACTCCGGGACAACGAACACTGAAGCTTTCTTT

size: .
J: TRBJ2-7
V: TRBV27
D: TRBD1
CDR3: CASSVTGNEQYF
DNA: TGTGCCAGCAGTGTGACAGGGAACGAGCAGTACTTC

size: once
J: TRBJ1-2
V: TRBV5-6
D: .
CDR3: CASSLYRLNYGYTF
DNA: TGTGCCAGCAGCCTTTACAGGCTTAACTATGGCTACACCTTC

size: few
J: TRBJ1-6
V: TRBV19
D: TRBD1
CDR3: CASRDRRNSPLHF
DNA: TGTGCCAGTAGGGACAGGAGGAATTCACCCCTCCACTTT

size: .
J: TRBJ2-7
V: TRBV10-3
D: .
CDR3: CAISESGGAEYEQYF
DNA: TGTGCCATCAGTGAGTCAGGCGGGGCAGAGTACGAGCAGTACTTC

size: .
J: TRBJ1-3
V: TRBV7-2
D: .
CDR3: CASSLPGNFGNTIYF
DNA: TGTGCCAGCAGCTTACCAGGGAATTTTGGAAACACCATATATTTT